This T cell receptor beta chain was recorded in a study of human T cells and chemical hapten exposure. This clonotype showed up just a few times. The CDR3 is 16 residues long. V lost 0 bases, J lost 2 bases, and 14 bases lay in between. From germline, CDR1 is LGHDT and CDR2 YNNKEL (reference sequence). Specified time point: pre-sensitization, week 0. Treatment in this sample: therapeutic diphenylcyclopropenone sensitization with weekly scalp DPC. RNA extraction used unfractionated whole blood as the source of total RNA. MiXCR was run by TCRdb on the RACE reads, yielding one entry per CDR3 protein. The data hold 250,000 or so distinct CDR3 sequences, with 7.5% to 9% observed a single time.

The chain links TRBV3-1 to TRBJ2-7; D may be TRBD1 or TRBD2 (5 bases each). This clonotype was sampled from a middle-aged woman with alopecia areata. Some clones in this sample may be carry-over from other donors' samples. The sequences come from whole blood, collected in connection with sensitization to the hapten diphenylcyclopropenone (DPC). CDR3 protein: CASSQDGRDPAYEQYF. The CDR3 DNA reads TGTGCCAGCAGCCAAGATGGCAGGGACCCAGCCTACGAGCAGTACTTC.